Described below is a single TCR beta chain sequence and its context. The CDR3 contains 12 residues. CDR1 is SQVTM and CDR2 is ANQGSEA in the germline V gene. The ends were cut back, 4 bases at V and 8 bases at J, with 14 bases in the middle. Original processing methods: Researchers report that nucleated cell counts were estimated from reference gene primer amplification. Using immunoSEQ multiplex PCR, the repertoire was profiled, and TCRdb retains in-frame clones only, with some absent. The V and J calls and the clone size are those of that table, but D and trimming were determined from the DNA. The data hold 44,000 or so clones, with just under 70% observed a single time. This specimen comes from a study of blood T cell repertoires in COVID-19. About the study: COVID-19 samples from acute and convalescent phases originated in the United States, Italy and Spain. PBMCs, B-cell-depleted T cells, or T cells were the source of the cDNA or gDNA that made up the material.

Sequencing was carried out using peripheral blood. This clonotype was sampled from a man of 80 years or more with acute or convalescent COVID-19. The chain carries TRBV29-1 and TRBJ1-2; D is perhaps TRBD1 (5 bases). The CDR3 nucleotides are TGCAGCGTTGTCGGGGGGGAGGGAGGCTACACCTTC. It codes for CSVVGGEGGYTF.